This is a list of T cell receptor beta chains from one sample in a study of cytomegalovirus exposure and HLA in healthy donors. The data were produced by immunoSEQ multiplex PCR, yet TCRdb's version contains in-frame clones alone and is incomplete. This table holds more than 95,000 clones, approximately 69% found once. The sample consisted of PBMCs. All receptors derive from a man aged 25 to 40 in good health and CMV-seronegative. Both conserved end residues are part of each CDR3. The order of the fields is D gene, V gene, clone size, J gene, CDR3 DNA, CDR3 protein. The D gene is left open where the match is weak. Only some rows state a clone size, as once, few, many or a class for expanded clones.

>TRBD2|TRBV7-2|.|TRBJ2-1
TGTGCCAGCAGCTTGCAGGGACTAGCGAACGGCAATGAGCAGTTCTTC
CASSLQGLANGNEQFF
>.|TRBV21-1|.|TRBJ2-7
TGTGCCAGCAGCCGTCGTGGGTGGGCAGGGAATTCCTACGAGCAGTACTTC
CASSRRGWAGNSYEQYF
>.|TRBV7-3|.|TRBJ2-3
TGTGCCAGCAGCTTAACGTTTTCTAGCACAGATACGCAGTATTTT
CASSLTFSSTDTQYF
>.|TRBV5-6|.|TRBJ2-3
TGTGCCAGCAGCTTGGACTCCTCTGGGGGGGATACGCAGTATTTT
CASSLDSSGGDTQYF
>.|TRBV30|.|TRBJ2-2
TGTGCCTGGACGAGGGCAACGGTGGGGACCGGGGAGCTGTTTTTT
CAWTRATVGTGELFF
>.|TRBV9|.|TRBJ2-1
TGTGCCAGCAGCTCTCCCTCCGGCTCCTACAATGAGCAGTTCTTC
CASSSPSGSYNEQFF
>.|TRBV30|.|TRBJ2-7
TGTGCCTGGAGTGGTGAGTCCTACGAGCAGTACTTC
CAWSGESYEQYF
>.|TRBV28|few|TRBJ1-2
TGTGCCAGCAGTTTGGGAGGCGATTATGGCTACACCTTC
CASSLGGDYGYTF
>TRBD1|TRBV7-8|few|TRBJ2-7
TGTGCCAGCAGCTCGCGGGGACAGGGCACCGAGCAGTACTTC
CASSSRGQGTEQYF
>TRBD1|TRBV6-5|.|TRBJ2-5
TGTGCCAGCAGGTATAGGGGACAGGGACGAGAGACCCAGTACTTC
CASRYRGQGRETQYF
>.|TRBV6-6|.|TRBJ2-3
TGTGCCAGCAGTTACAGGGGGATGGGCACAGATACGCAGTATTTT
CASSYRGMGTDTQYF
>.|TRBV7-9|.|TRBJ2-1
TGTGCCAGCAGCTTCGGGGAGCCGGTCTTC
CASSFGEPVF
>TRBD2|TRBV2|.|TRBJ2-7
TGTGCCAGCAGCGCTAGTGCGGGAGTTGGCGAGCAGTACTTC
CASSASAGVGEQYF
>.|TRBV6-1|once|TRBJ2-1
TGTGCCGGTGCTTCCCGCGGCAATGAGCAGTTCTTC
CAGASRGNEQFF
>TRBD1|TRBV5-1|.|TRBJ1-1
TGCGCCAGCAGCTTGGTCCAAGGGGGACAGGGATCGAACACTGAAGCTTTCTTT
CASSLVQGGQGSNTEAFF
>.|TRBV6-6|.|TRBJ1-5
TGTGCCAGCAGTTACCTCGAGGCTGGCAATCAGCCCCAGCATTTT
CASSYLEAGNQPQHF
>.|TRBV13|.|TRBJ1-1
TGTGCCAGCAGCTCCGACGACAGTATGAACACTGAAGCTTTCTTT
CASSSDDSMNTEAFF
>.|TRBV4-3|.|TRBJ1-5
TGCGCCAGCAGCCCACTGGTTAGCAATCAGCCCCAGCATTTT
CASSPLVSNQPQHF
>TRBD2|TRBV4-3|.|TRBJ2-1
TGCGCCAGCAGCCAAGGCCCCGCGGGAGGGGGCGATGAGCAGTTCTTC
CASSQGPAGGGDEQFF
>.|TRBV27|.|TRBJ2-2
TGTGCCAGCAGTCGCGTCAGGAAGGGGGGGACCGGGGAGCTGTTTTTT
CASSRVRKGGTGELFF
>.|TRBV28|.|TRBJ2-3
TGTGCCAGCAGTTTGTCGGACACCACAGATACGCAGTATTTT
CASSLSDTTDTQYF
>TRBD1|TRBV30|.|TRBJ1-5
TGTGCCTGGGGACAGGGCTTCAATCAGCCCCAGCATTTT
CAWGQGFNQPQHF
>.|TRBV2|.|TRBJ2-3
TGTGCCAGCCTTCGCGGGAGCACAGATACGCAGTATTTT
CASLRGSTDTQYF
>TRBD1|TRBV28|once|TRBJ1-5
TGTGCCAGCAGTTTTTCAGGGGGAAGCGGTCAGCCCCAGCATTTT
CASSFSGGSGQPQHF
>.|TRBV5-1|few|TRBJ2-6
TGCGCCAGCAGCTTGGGTTCTGGAGGGTCTGGGGCCAACGTCCTGACTTTC
CASSLGSGGSGANVLTF
>TRBD1|TRBV7-9|.|TRBJ1-1
TGTGCCAGCAGCTTGGGGACAGGGGATCTTGAAGCTTTCTTT
CASSLGTGDLEAFF
>.|TRBV4-2|.|TRBJ2-3
TGTGCCAGCAGCCAACAGACGCGCGGAAGCACAGATACGCAGTATTTT
CASSQQTRGSTDTQYF
>TRBD1|TRBV19|.|TRBJ1-3
TGTGCCAGTACCAGGGACAGGTCAAACTCTGGAAACACCATATATTTT
CASTRDRSNSGNTIYF
>.|TRBV7-2|.|TRBJ2-2
TGTGCCAGCAGCCCTTACATGAACCTGAACACCGGGGAGCTGTTTTTT
CASSPYMNLNTGELFF
>.|TRBV2|few|TRBJ2-2
TGTGCCAGCAAACAGGCAGCCGGGGAGCTGTTTTTT
CASKQAAGELFF
>.|TRBV5-1|.|TRBJ2-5
TGCGCCAGCATGCAGGGGCATGAGACCCAGTACTTC
CASMQGHETQYF
>.|TRBV30|.|TRBJ1-2
TGTGCCTGGGGGCCGGGACTCAGACTTAACTATGGCTACACCTTC
CAWGPGLRLNYGYTF
>.|TRBV28|.|TRBJ2-1
TGTGCCAGCAGGGCGACACCTAGCTATCAGTTCTTC
CASRATPSYQFF
>.|TRBV2|few|TRBJ2-4
TGTGCCAGCAGTGAAGAGGGGGAAGCTTTAGCCAAAAACAGTCAGTACTTC
CASSEEGEALAKNSQYF
>.|TRBV6-5|.|TRBJ2-1
TGTGCCAGCAGTTCCCAGGGGAGGGATCGCAATGAGCAGTTCTTC
CASSSQGRDRNEQFF
>TRBD1|TRBV18|.|TRBJ2-3
TGTGCCAGCTCACTGAACCCCTCGAGGACAGGCGGCACAGATACGCAGTATTTT
CASSLNPSRTGGTDTQYF
>.|TRBV7-9|.|TRBJ2-5
TGTGCCAGCAGCTCCGAGCCAGACTCCGACTTC
CASSSEPDSDF
>TRBD2|TRBV15|few|TRBJ2-2
TGTGCCACCAGCAGATTGACTAGCGGGAGGGCCCATACCGGGGAGCTGTTTTTT
CATSRLTSGRAHTGELFF
>.|TRBV5-1|.|TRBJ2-4
TGCGCCAGCAGCTTGGGGTATGGGGCCGTAGCCAAAAACATTCAGTACTTC
CASSLGYGAVAKNIQYF
>.|TRBV2|.|TRBJ2-7
TGTGCCAGCAGTGAAGCTAGCGGCTCCTACGAGCAGTACTTC
CASSEASGSYEQYF